These 21 T cell receptor beta chains came from one sample sequenced in a study of OX40 agonist ivuxolimab in advanced cancers. Sequencing was performed with immunoSEQ multiplex PCR; in TCRdb, only in-frame clones are kept and a portion is missing. The sample consists of about 110,000 clones, approximately 90% of them appearing once. Sequenced here: CD4+ or CD8+ T cells sorted from blood, sampled in a trial of the OX40 agonist ivuxolimab. The receptors shown here come from an adult with an advanced solid tumor such as melanoma, head and neck, liver or kidney cancer.

The chain joins TRBV7-6 to TRBJ2-2; TRBD2 is a possible D gene (6 bases). This CDR3 has 17 amino acids. Germline V gives CDR1 SGHVS, CDR2 FNYEAQ. V dropped 1 base and J dropped 2 bases, with 14 bases sitting between them. The CDR3 protein is CASSLGAGLRNTGELFF. The CDR3 bases are TGTGCCAGCAGCTTAGGTGCGGGGTTACGAAACACCGGGGAGCTGTTTTTT.

The J gene is TRBJ1-4, the V gene TRBV5-1, with TRBD1 identical over 8 bases. The CDR3 contains 17 residues. The J segment lost 8 bases and the V segment lost 0 bases, leaving 12 bases of the junction unmatched. Looked up from germline, CDR1 is SGHRS and CDR2 is YFSETQ. CDR3 sequence: CASSLVPPTGAGEKLFF. CDR3 bases: TGCGCCAGCAGCTTGGTCCCCCCGACAGGGGCCGGGGAAAAACTGTTTTTT.

V and J are TRBV10-3 and TRBJ2-7; 8 nucleotides align to TRBD2. V gave up 7 bases and J gave up 7 bases; unmatched junction bases: 15. In germline, CDR1 is ENHRY, CDR2 SYGVKD. CDR3 length: 15 residues. In DNA form, the CDR3 reads TGTGCCATCACGGGGGGGATGAGAGGGGCCGCGGAGCAGTACTTC. Translating it yields CAITGGMRGAAEQYF.

The V and J genes are TRBV27 and TRBJ1-5; 8 nucleotides match TRBD1. Germline assignment: CDR1 MNHEY and CDR2 SMNVEV (reference sequence). V lost 4 bases and J lost 7; bases outside the gene matches: 6. The CDR3 is 14 amino acids. As DNA, the CDR3 is TGTGCCAGCAGTTCGGGACAGGTCTGGCAGCCCCAGCATTTT. Protein product: CASSSGQVWQPQHF.

The chain is built from TRBV7-9 and TRBJ2-2; either TRBD1 or TRBD2 may supply D (7 bases each). Trimming cost V 5 bases and J 2 bases, with 18 bases left between them. CDR3 length equals 17 residues. Germline-derived CDR1 and CDR2 are SEHNR and FQNEAQ (reference sequence). The CDR3 DNA follows: TGTGCCAGCAGCCCAATCAGGGGGGGCAGTAACACCGGGGAGCTGTTTTTT. Its translation: CASSPIRGGSNTGELFF.

The rearrangement links TRBV30 to TRBJ2-5; 10 bases fit TRBD2. The CDR3 is 15 amino acids. CDR1 GTSNPN and CDR2 SVGIG come from the germline V gene (reference sequence). V lost 0 bases and J lost 0; bases outside the gene matches: 1. In DNA form, the CDR3 reads TGTGCCTGGAGTGTACTAGCGGGGAACCAAGAGACCCAGTACTTC. Its protein product is CAWSVLAGNQETQYF.

The rearrangement links TRBV9 to TRBJ2-1, with D perhaps being TRBD1 or TRBD2 (5 bases each). The V and J ends lost 4 bases and 7 bases respectively, with 12 bases between them. Germline CDR1 and CDR2: SGDLS and YYNGEE. The CDR3 spans 13 residues. The CDR3 is CASSPRQRNEQFF. Here the CDR3 DNA reads TGTGCCAGCAGCCCCCGACAGCGGAATGAGCAGTTCTTC.

The chain couples TRBV29-1 to TRBJ2-3, with a tentative D call TRBD2 (6 bases). V was cut by 7 bases and J by 4 bases, with 18 bases left in between. CDR1 and CDR2 (germline): SQVTM, ANQGSEA. CDR3 length: 14 residues. CDR3 DNA sequence: TGCAGCGCCGCATTAGCGGTGGGGGCAGATACGCAGTATTTT. Residues: CSAALAVGADTQYF.

The genes are TRBV5-6 and TRBJ1-1, with D unresolved. The CDR3 runs 14 residues. V gave up 6 bases and J gave up 1 base, with 13 bases separating them. Germline values: CDR1 SGHDT, CDR2 YYEEEE. In nucleotides, the CDR3 is TGTGCCAGCACGCTACCGACAAAGAACACTGAAGCTTTCTTT. Protein sequence: CASTLPTKNTEAFF.

This clone turned up a few times. The chain has TRBV13 and TRBJ2-7; tentatively, D is TRBD2 (7 bases). Germline lookup yields CDR1 PRHDT and CDR2 FYEKMQ (reference sequence). The CDR3 runs 15 residues. The V end was cut by 7 bases, the J end by 5 bases, with 21 bases between. The CDR3 DNA is TGTGCCAGCAAAAGCTGGGGGGGGGCCATGGACGAGCAGTACTTC. This sequence encodes CASKSWGGAMDEQYF.

This chain joins TRBV2 and TRBJ2-7; no definite D call. V was shortened by 6 bases and J by 3 bases, with 3 bases between the two germline ends. From germline, CDR1 is SNHLY and CDR2 FYNNEI. The CDR3 covers 10 residues. As DNA, the CDR3 is TGTGCCAGCAGGAGCTACGAGCAGTACTTC. Translated: CASRSYEQYF.

The table lists this clone with a count of one. The chain employs TRBV5-1 and TRBJ2-3, with 9 nucleotides matching TRBD2. The CDR3 covers 16 residues. J was trimmed by 3 bases and V by 7 bases; bases with no gene match: 12. Germline CDR1 reads SGHRS; CDR2 reads YFSETQ. The DNA of the CDR3 is TGCGCCAGCTTTCCAGGGTCTAGCGGGGCGACAGATACGCAGTATTTT. As protein: CASFPGSSGATDTQYF.

The rearrangement uses TRBV9 and TRBJ2-2, with D perhaps matching TRBD1 (6 bases). Germline CDR1 reads SGDLS; CDR2 reads YYNGEE. CDR3 length: 15 amino acids. V was trimmed by 5 bases and J by 3 bases, leaving 14 bases between them. CDR3 in amino acids: CASSRGNRDTGELFF. CDR3 bases: TGTGCCAGCAGTAGAGGGAACAGGGACACCGGGGAGCTGTTTTTT.

A single count supports this clone. This chain links TRBV2 with TRBJ2-1; D unresolved. This CDR3 has 15 amino acids. With 4 bases removed from V and 0 bases from J, the gap between germline ends came to 10 bases. The V gene's germline CDR1 is SNHLY and CDR2 FYNNEI. The CDR3 here is CASSVGGSSYNEQFF. As DNA, the CDR3 is TGTGCCAGCAGTGTTGGCGGTAGCTCCTACAATGAGCAGTTCTTC. The entire variable domain, with the rest obtained from reference TRBV2 and TRBJ2-1, is as follows: EPEVTQTPSHQVTQMGQEVILRCVPISNHLYFYWYRQILGQKVEFLVSFYNNEISEKSEIFDDQFSVERPDGSNFTLKIRSTKLEDSAMYFCASSVGGSSYNEQFFGPGTRLTVL.

This clone was counted a single time. CDR3 region: CAWNKGARSEAFF. CDR3 nucleotides: TGTGCCTGGAATAAGGGGGCGAGATCTGAAGCTTTCTTT. This sequence joins TRBV30 and TRBJ1-1, with 7 bases matching TRBD1. V shed 4 bases, J shed 6 bases, and the junction held 8 bases outside the gene matches. The CDR3 consists of 13 residues. Germline values: CDR1 GTSNPN, CDR2 SVGIG (reference sequence).

The chain joins TRBV2 to TRBJ2-3, with 8 bases that match TRBD2. Germline V gene lookup returns CDR1 SNHLY and CDR2 FYNNEI. The J segment lost 6 bases and the V segment lost 3 bases, leaving 8 bases of the junction unmatched. The CDR3 is made up of 15 amino acids. CDR3 amino acids: CASSEDSGVVDTQYF. As DNA, the CDR3 is TGTGCCAGCAGTGAGGATAGCGGGGTGGTGGATACGCAGTATTTT.

This clone came up once. The chain combines TRBV19 with TRBJ1-5; weak D call: TRBD1 (5 bases). V was shortened by 8 bases and J by 0 bases, with 11 bases between the two germline ends. The germline gives CDR1 LNHDA, CDR2 SQIVND (reference sequence). The CDR3 contains 14 residues. The DNA for the CDR3 is TGTGCCAGTTGGGGGTTCTATAGCAATCAGCCCCAGCATTTT. Amino acids: CASWGFYSNQPQHF.

The CDR3 DNA reads TGTGCCTGGAGTACGGGGACATACGGTGAAAAACTGTTTTTT. This gives the protein CAWSTGTYGEKLFF. The chain combines TRBV30 with TRBJ1-4; the D gene is possibly TRBD1 (6 bases). With 2 bases removed from V and 7 bases from J, the gap between germline ends came to 14 bases. Germline V CDR1 and CDR2: GTSNPN, SVGIG (reference sequence). The CDR3 consists of 14 residues.

The chain recombines TRBV18 with TRBJ1-5; 7 bases are a match to TRBD1. V trimming: 3 bases; J trimming: 0 bases; junction bases outside the gene matches: 2. The CDR3 runs to 15 residues. The germline V gene encodes CDR1 KGHSH and CDR2 LQKENI. The CDR3 DNA is TGTGCCAGCTCACCCGGACAGGATAGCAATCAGCCCCAGCATTTT. Translation gives CASSPGQDSNQPQHF.

This clone was recorded once. The V gene is TRBV11-3, the J gene TRBJ2-2; unclear D gene. Per the germline V gene, CDR1 is SGHNT and CDR2 is YENEEA. V lost 0 bases and J lost 1, with 3 bases in between. This CDR3 spans 14 amino acids. CDR3 sequence reads: CASSLELNTGELFF. DNA of the CDR3: TGTGCCAGCAGCTTAGAGCTGAACACCGGGGAGCTGTTTTTT.

The chain couples TRBV6-1 to TRBJ2-3; no firm D call. V gave up 2 bases and J gave up 6 bases, with 6 bases separating them. CDR3 length: 12 residues. The germline CDR1 and CDR2 sequences are MNHNS and SASEGT. For the CDR3, the DNA is TGTGCCAGCAGTGAAACCGGGGATACGCAGTATTTT. Translation gives CASSETGDTQYF.